This T cell receptor beta chain was captured by sequencing in a study of blood T cell repertoires in COVID-19. The trim removed 6 bases at V and 2 bases at J, leaving 11 bases unmatched. Per germline, CDR1 SGDLS and CDR2 YYNGEE. The CDR3 consists of 16 residues. Profiling relied on immunoSEQ multiplex PCR, and the TCRdb table lists in-frame clones only, not all of them. The sample lists around 40,000 clones; around 80% were seen once. The chain uses TRBV9 and TRBJ2-3; TRBD2 matches 8 bases. What was sequenced was peripheral blood. This receptor was identified in an elderly man with active or convalescent COVID-19. The CDR3 region is CASTRGGSGNTDTQYF. In nucleotides, the CDR3 is TGTGCCAGCACACGGGGTGGTAGCGGGAACACAGATACGCAGTATTTT.